Described below is a single TCR beta chain sequence and its context. Its cognate antigen is unknown. The data stem from a study of cytomegalovirus exposure and HLA in healthy donors. Study results and caveats: Trimming of TCR beta V- and J-genes showed a link, identified in a later analysis, to a missense DCLRE1C variant. A classifier reportedly called cytomegalovirus status with high sensitivity and specificity. Earlier analysis found most TCR beta V segments productive about 87% or about 30% of the time.

With 60 Vbeta and 13 Jbeta primers, the PCR was carried out. The method was immunoSEQ multiplex PCR; TCRdb's version includes in-frame clones alone and lacks a portion of them. Its listing shows about 130,000 clones. The germline gives CDR1 MDHEN, CDR2 SYDVKM. The CDR3 is made up of 16 amino acids. V lost 3 bases and J lost 2; bases outside the gene matches: 3. What was sequenced was PBMCs. This sequence joins TRBV28 and TRBJ1-5; 11 bases match TRBD1. The sequence was obtained from a woman aged 40 to 50 in good health and CMV-seronegative. The DNA for the CDR3 is TGTGCCAGCAGTTTCCGGGGACAGGGGGGCAATCAGCCCCAGCATTTT. Translated: CASSFRGQGGNQPQHF.